Listed below are T cell receptor beta chains from one sample, sequenced in a study of PD-L1 blockade in urothelial cancer. Libraries were prepared by immunoSEQ multiplex PCR; TCRdb keeps only in-frame clonotypes and omits some of them. The sample yields about 120,000 clones, around 89% seen once. The sequencing used PBMCs, collected around atezolizumab (anti-PD-L1) treatment. The receptors shown here come from a man aged 55-75 years with urothelial cancer. Each CDR3 is given with its conserved first and last residue. D genes are given only for firm matches. Clone size is shown for a subset of rows, as once, few, many or a class of expanded clone.

>TRBD1|14|-|TRBV6-5|TRBJ1-2
TGTGCCAGCAGTTTGGGACAGGGGGCGTTTGGCTACACCTTC
CASSLGQGAFGYTF
>-|14|-|TRBV10-3|TRBJ2-5
TGTGCCACCGTGAAGGGTCGGGGCCAAGAGACCCAGTACTTC
CATVKGRGQETQYF
>-|14|-|TRBV27|TRBJ1-4
TGTGCCAGCAGACTCGGGGGGAGTAATGAAAAACTGTTTTTT
CASRLGGSNEKLFF
>TRBD2|15|-|TRBV18|TRBJ2-5
TGTGCCAGCTCACCATCTAGCGGGGGCCGGGAGACCCAGTACTTC
CASSPSSGGRETQYF
>-|13|once|TRBV2|TRBJ1-5
TGTGCCAGCAGGATGGCCCAGAATCAGCCCCAGCATTTT
CASRMAQNQPQHF
>-|14|-|TRBV2|TRBJ2-3
TGTGCCAGCGACAGGTTATCTAGCACAGATACGCAGTATTTT
CASDRLSSTDTQYF
>TRBD1|15|-|TRBV28|TRBJ1-2
TGTGCCAGCAGTGAGCCTCAGGGGGCCAAAGTTGGCTACACCTTC
CASSEPQGAKVGYTF
>-|16|-|TRBV11-3|TRBJ2-4
TGTGCCAGCAGCCCGTTAAATGCGGGGAGCAAAAACATTCAGTACTTC
CASSPLNAGSKNIQYF
>-|16|-|TRBV6-1|TRBJ2-5
TGTGCCAGCAGTGAGATCCTATCTGGAGTCCGGGAGACCCAGTACTTC
CASSEILSGVRETQYF
>-|13|-|TRBV28|TRBJ1-1
TGTGCCAGCAGTTTTGGTCAGGGAACTGAAGCTTTCTTT
CASSFGQGTEAFF
>-|13|-|TRBV9|TRBJ1-6
TGTGCCAGCAGCGCGGGAGTCACGTCACCCCTCCACTTT
CASSAGVTSPLHF
>TRBD1|14|-|TRBV6-1|TRBJ2-7
TGTGCCAGCAGAACCGGGACAGGATCCTACGAGCAGTACTTC
CASRTGTGSYEQYF
>-|12|few|TRBV6-1|TRBJ1-5
TGTGCCAGCAGTGCCCTGGGAGAGCCCCAGCATTTT
CASSALGEPQHF
>-|15|-|TRBV9|TRBJ1-2
TGTGCCAGCAGCGCCCACTTGGACAAGAGTTATGGCTACACCTTC
CASSAHLDKSYGYTF
>TRBD1|14|once|TRBV9|TRBJ1-2
TGTGCCAGCTGGGGGACAGGGGGCACCTATGGCTACACCTTC
CASWGTGGTYGYTF
>TRBD1|15|once|TRBV11-1|TRBJ1-2
TGTGCCAGCAGCTGGGCAGGACAGGGGGCCTATGGCTACACCTTC
CASSWAGQGAYGYTF
>-|12|-|TRBV2|TRBJ2-1
TGTGCCAGCACTCGGGATGACAATGAGCAGTTCTTC
CASTRDDNEQFF
>TRBD1|16|-|TRBV19|TRBJ1-1
TGTGCCAGTACCATGGGCGGGACAGGGGTACACACTGAAGCTTTCTTT
CASTMGGTGVHTEAFF
>-|14|-|TRBV6-6|TRBJ2-1
TGTGCCAGCAGTTACGATGGTCGGGGCAATGAGCAGTTCTTC
CASSYDGRGNEQFF
>-|13|-|TRBV15|TRBJ2-2
TGTGCCACCAGTCGCCCGGGGACCGGGGAGCTGTTTTTT
CATSRPGTGELFF
>-|13|-|TRBV7-2|TRBJ2-7
TGTGCCAGCAGCCGGTCCTTCGTCTACGAGCAGTACTTC
CASSRSFVYEQYF
>-|12|-|TRBV29-1|TRBJ1-5
TGCAGCGTTGGGGAGGCCAATCAGCCCCAGCATTTT
CSVGEANQPQHF
>-|13|once|TRBV30|TRBJ1-5
TGTGCCTGGAGTTTCCATAGCAATCAGCCCCAGCATTTT
CAWSFHSNQPQHF
>TRBD1|13|-|TRBV28|TRBJ1-2
TGTGCCAGCCTGGACAGGGCAGGCTATGGCTACACCTTC
CASLDRAGYGYTF
>-|15|-|TRBV5-1|TRBJ2-2
TGCGCCAGCAGCTCAGCCGCAGGGGACACCGGGGAGCTGTTTTTT
CASSSAAGDTGELFF
>TRBD1|17|-|TRBV5-6|TRBJ2-2
TGTGCCAGCAGCTTGGACAGGGGCTGGGCGAACACCGGGGAGCTGTTTTTT
CASSLDRGWANTGELFF
>-|13|-|TRBV10-2|TRBJ2-2
TGCGCCAGCAGTGGTACAGGTTTAGGGGAGCTGTTTTTT
CASSGTGLGELFF
>TRBD2|18|-|TRBV9|TRBJ2-2
TGTGCCAGCAGCGTTGGGACTAGCGGGGGGGTGAGCACCGGGGAGCTGTTTTTT
CASSVGTSGGVSTGELFF
>-|15|-|TRBV4-2|TRBJ1-2
TGTGCCAGCAGCCGGACAGACCAGGCTCCTGCTGGCTACACCTTC
CASSRTDQAPAGYTF
>TRBD1|13|-|TRBV9|TRBJ1-1
TGTGCCAGCAGCGTAGAAGAGACAGGGAGGGCTTTCTTT
CASSVEETGRAFF
>-|16|-|TRBV11-2|TRBJ2-3
TGTGCCAGCAGCTTGGGTCGGGCGGGCGGCGCAGATACGCAGTATTTT
CASSLGRAGGADTQYF
>-|14|-|TRBV9|TRBJ1-4
TGTGCCAGCAGCTACGGGACAACGAATGAAAAACTGTTTTTT
CASSYGTTNEKLFF
>TRBD1|11|-|TRBV28|TRBJ2-7
TGTGCCATCTCACAGGGGTACGAGCAGTACTTC
CAISQGYEQYF
>TRBD1|15|-|TRBV5-1|TRBJ2-1
TGCGCCAGCATCCCCGGGACAGCATCCTACAATGAGCAGTTCTTC
CASIPGTASYNEQFF
>TRBD1|15|many|TRBV6-5|TRBJ1-2
TGTGCCAGCAGTTACTCCCAAGGGACAGGGAATGGCTACACCTTC
CASSYSQGTGNGYTF
>-|15|-|TRBV5-1|TRBJ1-1
TGCGCCAGCAGCTGGATTACAGGGAGGAACACTGAAGCTTTCTTT
CASSWITGRNTEAFF
>TRBD1|15|once|TRBV7-9|TRBJ1-4
TGTGCCAGCAGCTCCAGACAGGGGATTTGGGAAAAACTGTTTTTT
CASSSRQGIWEKLFF
>TRBD1|14|-|TRBV28|TRBJ2-7
TGTGCCAGCCGACGACAGGGCCTCTCCTACGAGCAGTACTTC
CASRRQGLSYEQYF
>TRBD1|13|-|TRBV29-1|TRBJ2-7
TGCAGCGTAGGGACAGGGCCAACCTACGAGCAGTACTTC
CSVGTGPTYEQYF
>-|14|-|TRBV5-4|TRBJ1-5
TGTGCCAGCAGCTTGGACCCCTTAGAACAGCCCCAGCATTTT
CASSLDPLEQPQHF
>TRBD2|15|-|TRBV18|TRBJ2-1
TGTGCCAGCTCACCACCCCTAGCGGGGCACAATGAGCAGTTCTTC
CASSPPLAGHNEQFF
>-|18|-|TRBV14|TRBJ2-7
TGTGCCAGCAGCCAAGATGGGATCGGACTTAGCCTTTCTCGGGAGCAGTACTTC
CASSQDGIGLSLSREQYF
>TRBD1|14|once|TRBV5-1|TRBJ1-1
TGCGCCAGCAGCCCGGACAGGCGGGGCACTGAAGCTTTCTTT
CASSPDRRGTEAFF
>TRBD2|16|-|TRBV19|TRBJ2-5
TGTGCCAGTAGTATTACGCTAGCGGGAGCTCAAGAGACCCAGTACTTC
CASSITLAGAQETQYF
>-|12|-|TRBV4-1|TRBJ1-2
TGCGCCAGCAGCCAAGATTTGGGAGACCAAGCCTTC
CASSQDLGDQAF
>-|11|-|TRBV7-9|TRBJ2-7
TGTGCCAGCAGCCCAGGAGGCGGGCAGTACTTC
CASSPGGGQYF
>-|12|-|TRBV7-8|TRBJ2-4
TGTGCCAGCAGCCCGTCCCAAAACATTCAGTACTTC
CASSPSQNIQYF
>TRBD2|14|-|TRBV9|TRBJ2-5
TGTGCCAGCAGCGTAACAGCGGGAGTAGAGACCCAGTACTTC
CASSVTAGVETQYF
>TRBD1|17|-|TRBV28|TRBJ1-1
TGTGCCAGCAGTTCGAGGGGAGGGGGGACAGGGTGGCCTGAAGCTTTCTTT
CASSSRGGGTGWPEAFF
>TRBD1|16|-|TRBV11-2|TRBJ2-7
TGTGCCAGCAGCTTAGCGGGAGCGGACAGGGCTAACGAGCAGTACTTC
CASSLAGADRANEQYF